The clone carrying this T cell receptor beta chain showed up just a few times. TCRdb keeps only in-frame clones here, not all; method: immunoSEQ multiplex PCR. The sample carries more than 65,000 clones, over 80% recorded once. This entry comes from a study of T cell changes during pregnancy in multiple sclerosis. Sequencing used CD4+ T cells from peripheral blood mononuclear cells, obtained before pregnancy. The sequence came from a female donor with multiple sclerosis, enrolled in a pregnancy study.

CDR3 nucleotides: TGTGCCAGCAGACCGGGACAGATGTATGGCTACACCTTC. Translated, it gives CASRPGQMYGYTF. J is TRBJ1-2 and V is TRBV6-4; 7 positions agree with TRBD1. CDR1 is MRHNA, CDR2 SNTAGT, per germline. This CDR3 spans 13 amino acids. The J segment lost 5 bases and the V segment lost 6 bases, leaving 6 bases of the junction unmatched.